These 30 T cell receptor beta chains were sequenced from one sample in a study of blood T cell repertoires in COVID-19. TCRdb's copy holds only in-frame clones and misses some; the assay was immunoSEQ multiplex PCR. The sample contains 360,000 or so clones, around nine tenths of which appear only once. Sequencing used PBMCs or T cells enriched from blood (not recorded which). The receptors here all came from a woman in her twenties or thirties who had been exposed to COVID-19.

The V gene is TRBV29-1, the J gene TRBJ2-3; 8 nucleotides line up with TRBD2. The CDR3 has 17 residues. With V trimmed by 2 bases and J by 3 bases, 13 bases remained unmatched. CDR1 SQVTM and CDR2 ANQGSEA come from the germline V gene. CDR3 sequence (DNA): TGCAGCGTTGAAAAAAGAGGGAAGAGACTAGCGACAGATACGCAGTATTTT. Its protein product is CSVEKRGKRLATDTQYF.

This clone is a singleton in its sample. The gene calls are TRBV7-8 and TRBJ1-5; 7 bases are shared with TRBD1. V gave up 3 bases and J gave up 0 bases; unmatched junction bases: 11. Germline CDR1 reads SGHVS; CDR2 reads FQNEAQ. The CDR3 runs 18 residues. The DNA of the CDR3 is TGTGCCAGCAGCTTGAAGTCCCGGGACAGAAATAGCAATCAGCCCCAGCATTTT. Translating gives CASSLKSRDRNSNQPQHF. Drawing the rest from reference TRBV7-8 and TRBJ1-5, the complete variable domain is GAGVSQSPRYKVAKRGQDVALRCDPISGHVSLFWYQQALGQGPEFLTYFQNEAQLDKSGLPSDRFFAERPEGSVSTLKIQRTQQEDSAVYLCASSLKSRDRNSNQPQHFGDGTRLSIL.

This clone was seen only once. This sequence joins TRBV6-5 and TRBJ1-6; D uncertain. The CDR3 runs 15 residues. Trimming stripped 4 bases from V and 0 bases from J, with 7 bases between. CDR1 and CDR2 (germline): MNHEY, SVGAGI. CDR3 region: CASSSGVSYNSPLHF. CDR3 in DNA: TGTGCCAGCAGTTCGGGAGTCTCCTATAATTCACCCCTCCACTTT.

This rearrangement joins TRBV7-3 to TRBJ1-2; D uncertain. Looked up from germline, CDR1 is SGHTA and CDR2 is FQGTGA. V dropped 1 base and J dropped 4 bases, with 10 bases sitting between them. The CDR3 covers 14 residues. The DNA of the CDR3 is TGTGCCAGCAGCTTAAACAGCAACACCTATGGCTACACCTTC. Translating it yields CASSLNSNTYGYTF.

This chain's CDR3 is CASSLSRWAGELFF. The CDR3 nucleotides are TGTGCCAGCAGTTTGTCGAGGTGGGCCGGGGAGCTGTTTTTT. This chain links TRBV28 with TRBJ2-2; no clear D. This CDR3 is 14 amino acids long. Trimming took off 3 bases at V and 6 bases at J, with 11 bases between the two ends. Per the germline V gene, CDR1 is MDHEN and CDR2 is SYDVKM.

The chain joins TRBV28 to TRBJ2-7; 9 bases line up with TRBD2. Germline V gene lookup returns CDR1 MDHEN and CDR2 SYDVKM. The CDR3 sequence is 12 residues long. J gave up 4 bases and V 8 bases, and 3 bases lay outside the gene matches. CDR3 sequence: CASGRGGYEQYF. In DNA form, the CDR3 reads TGTGCCAGCGGGCGGGGGGGGTACGAGCAGTACTTC.

The chain links TRBV2 to TRBJ1-4; perhaps TRBD1 as D (5 bases). V was shortened by 5 bases and J by 3 bases, with 13 bases between the two germline ends. The CDR3 is made up of 15 amino acids. Germline V gives CDR1 SNHLY, CDR2 FYNNEI. For the CDR3, the DNA is TGTGCCAGCAGTCGTCCCTCGGGGGCTAATGAAAAACTGTTTTTT. This encodes CASSRPSGANEKLFF.

The chain uses TRBV7-2 and TRBJ2-3, with D hard to call. The CDR3 length is 12 residues. From germline, CDR1 is SGHTA and CDR2 FQGNSA. V gave up 3 bases and J gave up 8 bases, with 9 bases separating them. This CDR3 is CASSLLGGTQYF. DNA of the CDR3: TGTGCCAGCAGCTTGCTAGGCGGTACGCAGTATTTT.

This chain links TRBV4-1 with TRBJ2-7; 9 bases are a match to TRBD1. V trimming: 0 bases; J trimming: 4 bases; junction bases outside the gene matches: 7. Germline CDR1 MGHRA, CDR2 YSYEKL. CDR3 length equals 16 residues. The chain's CDR3 is CASSQEAGTGRYEQYF. DNA of the CDR3: TGCGCCAGCAGCCAAGAAGCCGGGACAGGGAGATACGAGCAGTACTTC.

This rearrangement joins TRBV7-2 to TRBJ2-2; 10 bases line up with TRBD2. The length of the CDR3 is 15 residues. Unmatched junction bases numbered 3, after V lost 5 bases and J lost 3 bases. In germline, CDR1 is SGHTA, CDR2 FQGNSA. CDR3: CASSRTSGYTGELFF. The CDR3 region has the DNA TGTGCCAGCAGCCGGACTAGCGGATACACCGGGGAGCTGTTTTTT.

The CDR3 sequence: CASSVESSYEQYF. The CDR3 bases are TGTGCCAGCAGCGTAGAGTCGAGCTACGAGCAGTACTTC. The genes are TRBV9 and TRBJ2-7; D is ambiguous. Germline V gene sequence: CDR1 SGDLS, CDR2 YYNGEE. The V end lost 0 bases, the J end lost 3 bases, and 7 bases lay between the germline ends. CDR3 length: 13 residues.

The chain joins TRBV27 to TRBJ1-2, with 8 bases that match TRBD1. CDR1 and CDR2 from the germline V gene are MNHEY and SMNVEV (reference sequence). V lost 6 bases to trimming and J lost 2 bases; unmatched junction nucleotides: 5. The CDR3 length is 14 residues. CDR3 sequence (DNA): TGTGCCAGCAGACTGACAGGGGAAAACTATGGCTACACCTTC. It translates to CASRLTGENYGYTF.

The V and J genes are TRBV28 and TRBJ2-2, with 10 bases matching TRBD1. Germline assignment: CDR1 MDHEN and CDR2 SYDVKM. The CDR3 is 15 residues long. The V segment lost 7 bases and the J segment 1 base; nucleotides outside the gene matches: 3. This chain's CDR3 is CASKGDRGNTGELFF. CDR3 nucleotides: TGTGCCAGCAAGGGGGACAGGGGGAACACCGGGGAGCTGTTTTTT. Drawing the rest from reference TRBV28 and TRBJ2-2, the complete variable domain is DVKVTQSSRYLVKRTGEKVFLECVQDMDHENMFWYRQDPGLGLRLIYFSYDVKMKEKGDIPEGYSVSREKKERFSLILESASTNQTSMYLCASKGDRGNTGELFFGEGSRLTVL.

J is TRBJ2-7 and V is TRBV11-3, with a tentative D call TRBD1 (6 bases). This CDR3 region has 16 residues. The V end lost 1 base, the J end lost 7 bases, and 20 bases lay between the germline ends. The germline gives CDR1 SGHNT, CDR2 YENEEA. The CDR3 nucleotides are TGTGCCAGCAGCTTAGGGCAGGGGTTCCCAAGTGATGAGCAGTACTTC. Translating gives CASSLGQGFPSDEQYF.

Written as DNA, the CDR3 is TGTGCCAGCAGCTTAGCTGTAGCGGGAAAGCACGAGCAGTACTTC. This sequence encodes CASSLAVAGKHEQYF. J is TRBJ2-7 and V is TRBV7-8; 8 nucleotides line up with TRBD2. The V gene end was trimmed by 0 bases and the J gene end by 5 bases; junction bases not matched to a gene: 6. This CDR3 comprises 15 residues. Per the germline V gene, CDR1 is SGHVS and CDR2 is FQNEAQ. Full variable domain (outside the CDR3, taken from reference TRBV7-8 and TRBJ2-7): GAGVSQSPRYKVAKRGQDVALRCDPISGHVSLFWYQQALGQGPEFLTYFQNEAQLDKSGLPSDRFFAERPEGSVSTLKIQRTQQEDSAVYLCASSLAVAGKHEQYFGPGTRLTVT.

This clone has a handful of counts. The rearrangement links TRBV28 to TRBJ1-2; D not resolved. The CDR3 spans 11 residues. Trimming took off 6 bases at V and 7 bases at J, with 9 bases between the two ends. The germline CDR1 and CDR2 sequences are MDHEN and SYDVKM. The CDR3 nucleotides are TGTGCCAGCAGAAAAGCGAGTGGCTACACCTTC. Its translation is CASRKASGYTF.

This clone was found a few times. The V call is TRBV6-5, the J call TRBJ2-3, with TRBD2 identical over 7 bases. V gave up 2 bases and J gave up 5 bases; unmatched junction bases: 7. The CDR3 totals 15 residues. Germline values: CDR1 MNHEY, CDR2 SVGAGI. The CDR3 sequence: CASSYGGGGRDTQYF. The CDR3 DNA is TGTGCCAGCAGTTACGGCGGGGGTGGGAGAGATACGCAGTATTTT.

The chain uses TRBV7-9 and TRBJ2-1, with D possibly being TRBD2 (6 bases). Trimming removed 5 bases from V and 0 bases from J, with 14 bases in between. This CDR3 region has 16 residues. CDR1 and CDR2 from the germline V gene are SEHNR and FQNEAQ (reference sequence). CDR3 DNA: TGTGCCAGCAGCGGTCGACTAGGCAGCTCCTACAATGAGCAGTTCTTC. Amino acid sequence: CASSGRLGSSYNEQFF.

The gene calls are TRBV7-2 and TRBJ1-5; 7 bases are a match to TRBD1. The CDR3 has 14 amino acids. Germline V gene data show CDR1 as SGHTA and CDR2 as FQGNSA. The V and J ends lost 1 base and 11 bases, in that order; junction bases with no gene match: 8. This CDR3 reads CASSLVGTAGSQHF. CDR3 nucleotides: TGTGCCAGCAGCTTAGTGGGGACAGCCGGGTCCCAGCATTTT.

The J gene is TRBJ2-1, the V gene TRBV2, with D possibly matching TRBD2 (6 bases). The germline V gene has CDR1 SNHLY and CDR2 FYNNEI. CDR3 length equals 13 residues. The V and J ends lost 6 bases and 5 bases respectively, with 11 bases between them. CDR3 coding DNA: TGTGCCAGCAGGCCTGGGACTGACAATGAGCAGTTCTTC. Translation gives CASRPGTDNEQFF. Using reference TRBV2 and TRBJ2-1 for the parts outside the CDR3, the full variable domain is EPEVTQTPSHQVTQMGQEVILRCVPISNHLYFYWYRQILGQKVEFLVSFYNNEISEKSEIFDDQFSVERPDGSNFTLKIRSTKLEDSAMYFCASRPGTDNEQFFGPGTRLTVL.

The chain links TRBV7-6 to TRBJ2-1; 10 nucleotides align to TRBD2. Germline V gene data show CDR1 as SGHVS and CDR2 as FNYEAQ. Unmatched junction bases numbered 10, after V lost 5 bases and J lost 9 bases. CDR3 length: 15 residues. The CDR3 region has the DNA TGTGCCAGCAGCCCTAATGCGCTAGCGGGAGTTGAGCAGTTCTTC. Translation: CASSPNALAGVEQFF.

This sequence joins TRBV18 and TRBJ2-2, with D uncertain. Trimming stripped 0 bases from V and 4 bases from J, with 9 bases between. This CDR3 has 15 residues. Germline V lookup: CDR1 KGHSH, CDR2 LQKENI. The CDR3 sequence is CASSPPNWSTGELFF. The CDR3 DNA reads TGTGCCAGCTCACCACCGAACTGGAGCACCGGGGAGCTGTTTTTT.

The chain combines TRBV6-5 with TRBJ1-5; tentative D call: TRBD1 (5 bases). The CDR3 is made up of 14 amino acids. CDR1 and CDR2 (germline): MNHEY, SVGAGI. Trimming took 2 bases from V and 4 from J, leaving 9 bases between them. The CDR3 protein is CASSYGAANQPQHF. The DNA for the CDR3 is TGTGCCAGCAGTTACGGGGCGGCGAATCAGCCCCAGCATTTT.

The chain combines TRBV19 with TRBJ2-7, with 8 positions matching TRBD1. The J segment lost 1 base and the V segment lost 2 bases, leaving 7 bases of the junction unmatched. The germline V gene encodes CDR1 LNHDA and CDR2 SQIVND (reference sequence). CDR3 size: 16 residues. The CDR3 nucleotides are TGTGCCAGTAGTATAACCGGGACAGGCGTATCCTACGAGCAGTACTTC. It encodes CASSITGTGVSYEQYF.

This chain joins TRBV9 and TRBJ2-1; the match to TRBD2 covers 15 bases. V lost 2 bases, J lost 4 bases, and 1 base stayed unmatched. The CDR3 consists of 16 residues. Germline-derived CDR1 and CDR2 are SGDLS and YYNGEE. CDR3 in DNA: TGTGCCAGCAGCGTCGGACTAGCGGGAGGGTACAATGAGCAGTTCTTC. Amino acid sequence: CASSVGLAGGYNEQFF.

This clone has only one observation. V and J are TRBV7-8 and TRBJ1-2; TRBD1 matches at 9 bases. With 6 bases clipped from V and 4 bases from J, the junction kept 12 bases outside the gene matches. Germline V CDR1 and CDR2: SGHVS, FQNEAQ. The CDR3 is 16 residues long. The CDR3 loop reads CASSLSTGGGSYGYTF. The CDR3 DNA reads as TGTGCCAGCAGTCTTTCAACAGGGGGCGGGAGCTATGGCTACACCTTC.

The V gene is TRBV9, the J gene TRBJ2-3; TRBD2 aligns across 10 bases. Trimming removed 0 bases from V and 4 bases from J; junction bases left unmatched: 11. This CDR3 contains 18 residues. The germline V gene encodes CDR1 SGDLS and CDR2 YYNGEE. The CDR3 DNA sequence: TGTGCCAGCAGCGTAGCTCCCAGCGGGAGGGCCGGGGCAGATACGCAGTATTTT. Translation: CASSVAPSGRAGADTQYF.

The rearrangement links TRBV7-2 to TRBJ2-5; 8 nucleotides align to TRBD2. V was pared by 5 bases and J by 4 bases, with 6 bases of the junction left unmatched. The length of the CDR3 is 14 residues. CDR1 and CDR2 from the germline V gene are SGHTA and FQGNSA. CDR3 residues: CASSRGRPGETQYF. The CDR3 coding sequence is TGTGCCAGCAGCCGCGGGAGGCCGGGAGAGACCCAGTACTTC. The entire variable domain, with the rest obtained from reference TRBV7-2 and TRBJ2-5, is as follows: GAGVSQSPSNKVTEKGKDVELRCDPISGHTALYWYRQSLGQGLEFLIYFQGNSAPDKSGLPSDRFSAERTGGSVSTLTIQRTQQEDSAVYLCASSRGRPGETQYFGPGTRLLVL.

This clone showed up just a few times. This sequence joins TRBV29-1 and TRBJ2-1; TRBD2 matches at 9 bases. Trimming removed 3 bases from V and 7 bases from J; junction bases left unmatched: 13. CDR1 SQVTM and CDR2 ANQGSEA come from the germline V gene. This CDR3 spans 16 amino acids. CDR3 in amino acids: CSVDPPGAGGLNEQFF. The DNA for the CDR3 is TGCAGCGTTGACCCTCCAGGGGCGGGAGGGTTGAATGAGCAGTTCTTC.

V gene TRBV6-6 combines with J gene TRBJ1-6; 10 positions agree with TRBD1. This CDR3 region has 22 residues. V lost 5 bases, J lost 0 bases, and 19 bases stayed unmatched. Germline V gene lookup returns CDR1 MNHNY and CDR2 SVGAGI (reference sequence). CDR3 nucleotide sequence: TGTGCCAGCAGTCCCTGGGACAGGGGTTTATCTGGTGGGAGCTCCTATAATTCACCCCTCCACTTT. Translated: CASSPWDRGLSGGSSYNSPLHF.